This T cell receptor beta chain was sequenced for a study of blood T cell repertoires in COVID-19. Across the study: Donors in the United States, Italy and Spain gave samples during acute or convalescent COVID-19.

Per the study methods: Amplified reference gene primers provided the basis for estimating nucleated cell counts. Measured with immunoSEQ multiplex PCR; TCRdb has only the in-frame clones, and not every one. The DNA gave D and trimming, while V, J and clone size come from that table. The sample has 35,000 to 45,000 clones, roughly 92% seen once. The CDR3 extends over 14 amino acids. Germline values: CDR1 LNHDA, CDR2 SQIVND (reference sequence). J gave up 4 bases and V 5 bases, and 4 bases lay outside the gene matches. The sequencing sample was made of peripheral blood. The receptor's source is a middle-aged man with active COVID-19. The rearrangement uses TRBV19 and TRBJ2-4; TRBD1 aligns across 8 bases. CDR3 DNA sequence: TGTGCCAGTAGTTCTACAGGGGGGAAAAACATTCAGTACTTC. It encodes CASSSTGGKNIQYF.